This is a list of T cell receptor beta chains from one sample in a study of cytomegalovirus exposure and HLA in healthy donors. The protocol was immunoSEQ multiplex PCR, while the TCRdb copy is restricted to in-frame clones and leaves out a portion. The table includes roughly 290,000 clones, under 90% detected once. Sample: PBMCs. Every receptor here comes from a girl aged 2 to 10 in good health and CMV-seronegative. Both conserved end residues are part of each CDR3. The order of the fields is V gene, clone size, J gene, D gene, CDR3 protein, CDR3 DNA. A D gene is named only where the DNA matches it firmly. Clone size, where shown, is once, few, many, or a class for clones that have expanded.

v_gene: TRBV5-1
abundance: few
j_gene: TRBJ2-1
d_gene: TRBD1
CDR3aa: CASSSGQSGQQFF
CDR3nt: TGCGCCAGCAGCTCGGGACAGTCGGGACAGCAGTTCTTC

v_gene: TRBV2
abundance: NA
j_gene: TRBJ2-3
d_gene: NA
CDR3aa: CASQRSLSTDTQYF
CDR3nt: TGTGCCTCACAGCGGAGCCTTAGCACAGATACGCAGTATTTT

v_gene: TRBV30
abundance: NA
j_gene: TRBJ2-1
d_gene: TRBD2
CDR3aa: CAFDSGSSYNEQFF
CDR3nt: TGTGCCTTTGATAGCGGGAGCTCCTACAATGAGCAGTTCTTC

v_gene: TRBV21-1
abundance: NA
j_gene: TRBJ1-6
d_gene: NA
CDR3aa: CASSNQGGYNSPLHF
CDR3nt: TGTGCCAGCAGCAACCAGGGAGGCTATAATTCACCCCTCCACTTT

v_gene: TRBV7-8
abundance: NA
j_gene: TRBJ2-7
d_gene: TRBD2
CDR3aa: CASSISGVYEQYF
CDR3nt: TGTGCCAGCAGCATTAGCGGGGTATACGAGCAGTACTTC

v_gene: TRBV7-8
abundance: NA
j_gene: TRBJ2-7
d_gene: TRBD1
CDR3aa: CASSYYRLATGTATYEQYF
CDR3nt: TGTGCCAGCAGCTATTACCGACTCGCAACCGGGACAGCAACCTACGAGCAGTACTTC

v_gene: TRBV4-2
abundance: once
j_gene: TRBJ2-1
d_gene: TRBD2
CDR3aa: CASSQGGLGGEQFF
CDR3nt: TGTGCCAGCAGCCAGGGGGGGTTGGGCGGTGAGCAGTTCTTC

v_gene: TRBV4-1
abundance: NA
j_gene: TRBJ2-2
d_gene: NA
CDR3aa: CASSLVRAANTGELFF
CDR3nt: TGCGCCAGCAGCCTGGTGAGAGCGGCGAACACCGGGGAGCTGTTTTTT

v_gene: TRBV10-3
abundance: NA
j_gene: TRBJ2-7
d_gene: NA
CDR3aa: CAIREPQGGGEQYF
CDR3nt: TGTGCCATCAGAGAGCCACAGGGTGGTGGCGAGCAGTACTTC

v_gene: TRBV5-1
abundance: NA
j_gene: TRBJ2-5
d_gene: NA
CDR3aa: CASSLEGRFQETQYF
CDR3nt: TGCGCCAGCAGTTTGGAGGGGCGCTTCCAAGAGACCCAGTACTTC

v_gene: TRBV4-1
abundance: NA
j_gene: TRBJ2-7
d_gene: TRBD2
CDR3aa: CASSQGVGGGYYEQYF
CDR3nt: TGCGCCAGCAGCCAAGGAGTGGGGGGGGGATACTACGAGCAGTACTTC

v_gene: TRBV10-3
abundance: once
j_gene: TRBJ2-2
d_gene: NA
CDR3aa: CAISEYPFWSHDTGELFF
CDR3nt: TGTGCCATCAGTGAGTACCCCTTTTGGAGCCACGACACCGGGGAGCTGTTTTTT

v_gene: TRBV5-1
abundance: NA
j_gene: TRBJ2-7
d_gene: NA
CDR3aa: CASSITGTPLVEQYF
CDR3nt: TGCGCCAGCAGCATAACCGGGACTCCCCTAGTAGAGCAGTACTTC

v_gene: TRBV10-3
abundance: many
j_gene: TRBJ2-2
d_gene: NA
CDR3aa: CAIAVSDMNTGELFF
CDR3nt: TGTGCCATCGCAGTGAGCGATATGAACACCGGGGAGCTGTTTTTT

v_gene: TRBV28
abundance: NA
j_gene: TRBJ1-5
d_gene: NA
CDR3aa: CASDSRNQPQHF
CDR3nt: TGTGCCAGCGACAGCCGCAATCAGCCCCAGCATTTT

v_gene: TRBV14
abundance: NA
j_gene: TRBJ2-1
d_gene: NA
CDR3aa: CASSQETLFTASYNEQFF
CDR3nt: TGTGCCAGCAGCCAAGAGACCCTATTTACAGCCTCCTACAATGAGCAGTTCTTC

v_gene: TRBV30
abundance: NA
j_gene: TRBJ2-7
d_gene: TRBD2
CDR3aa: CAYIASGRSKYEQYF
CDR3nt: TGTGCCTACATTGCTAGCGGGAGAAGTAAGTACGAGCAGTACTTC

v_gene: TRBV27
abundance: NA
j_gene: TRBJ2-1
d_gene: TRBD2
CDR3aa: CASSFSGRVGEQFF
CDR3nt: TGTGCCAGCAGTTTTAGCGGGAGGGTCGGTGAGCAGTTCTTC

v_gene: TRBV6-5
abundance: NA
j_gene: TRBJ2-3
d_gene: TRBD2
CDR3aa: CASSYSGTTTDTQYF
CDR3nt: TGTGCCAGCAGTTACAGCGGGACCACCACAGATACGCAGTATTTT

v_gene: TRBV7-8
abundance: NA
j_gene: TRBJ2-5
d_gene: TRBD2
CDR3aa: CASSLVPPGLAGLARGTQYF
CDR3nt: TGTGCCAGCAGCCTGGTACCTCCGGGACTAGCGGGTCTAGCCCGGGGGACCCAGTACTTC

v_gene: TRBV29-1
abundance: once
j_gene: TRBJ1-1
d_gene: NA
CDR3aa: CSVLRVPTEVNTEAFF
CDR3nt: TGCAGCGTTTTAAGGGTCCCCACGGAGGTGAACACTGAAGCTTTCTTT

v_gene: TRBV11-2
abundance: once
j_gene: TRBJ2-7
d_gene: TRBD2
CDR3aa: CASSLEARGGSYEQYF
CDR3nt: TGTGCCAGCAGCTTAGAGGCTCGCGGGGGCTCCTACGAGCAGTACTTC

v_gene: TRBV30
abundance: NA
j_gene: TRBJ2-4
d_gene: NA
CDR3aa: CASLQGTKNIQYF
CDR3nt: TGTGCCTCCTTGCAGGGGACCAAAAACATTCAGTACTTC

v_gene: TRBV6-4
abundance: NA
j_gene: TRBJ2-7
d_gene: NA
CDR3aa: CASVRDGLFPSSYEQYF
CDR3nt: TGTGCCAGCGTGCGGGACGGACTATTCCCGAGCTCCTACGAGCAGTACTTC

v_gene: TRBV5-1
abundance: NA
j_gene: TRBJ1-3
d_gene: TRBD1
CDR3aa: CASSGQGRGNTIYF
CDR3nt: TGCGCCAGCAGTGGACAGGGTCGTGGAAACACCATATATTTT

v_gene: TRBV19
abundance: NA
j_gene: TRBJ2-1
d_gene: TRBD2
CDR3aa: CASSLGLAGGLYEQFF
CDR3nt: TGTGCCAGTAGTCTAGGACTAGCGGGAGGCCTATATGAGCAGTTCTTC

v_gene: TRBV10-3
abundance: once
j_gene: TRBJ2-6
d_gene: TRBD1
CDR3aa: CAISESDRGLGANVLTF
CDR3nt: TGTGCCATCAGTGAGTCTGACAGGGGGTTAGGGGCCAACGTCCTGACTTTC

v_gene: TRBV29-1
abundance: NA
j_gene: TRBJ2-5
d_gene: TRBD2
CDR3aa: CSVEGGWREVQETQYF
CDR3nt: TGCAGCGTTGAGGGAGGGTGGCGGGAGGTACAAGAGACCCAGTACTTC